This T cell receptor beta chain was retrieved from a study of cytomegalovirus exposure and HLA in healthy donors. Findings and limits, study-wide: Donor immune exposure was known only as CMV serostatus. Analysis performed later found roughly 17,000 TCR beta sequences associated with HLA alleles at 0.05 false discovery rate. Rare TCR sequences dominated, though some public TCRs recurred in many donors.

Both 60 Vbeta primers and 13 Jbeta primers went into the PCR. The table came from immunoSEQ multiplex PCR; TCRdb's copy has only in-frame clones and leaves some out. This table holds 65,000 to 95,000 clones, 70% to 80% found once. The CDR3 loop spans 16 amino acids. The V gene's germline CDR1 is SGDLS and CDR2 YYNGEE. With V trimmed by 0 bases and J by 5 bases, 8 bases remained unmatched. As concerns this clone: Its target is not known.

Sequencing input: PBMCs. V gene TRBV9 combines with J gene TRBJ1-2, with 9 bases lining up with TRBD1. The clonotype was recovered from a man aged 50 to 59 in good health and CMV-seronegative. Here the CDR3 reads CASSVGRTGATYGYTF. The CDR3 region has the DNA TGTGCCAGCAGCGTAGGAAGGACAGGGGCTACGTATGGCTACACCTTC.